This T cell receptor (beta chain) emerged from a study of blood T cells in healthy people across ages. This clonotype showed up many times. Its specificity is not known. Through a sample-barcoded 5' primer and a J-beta primer mix, a second PCR was run for roughly 6 to 11 cycles. The authors tagged each cDNA molecule using a template-switch adaptor with 12 random nucleotides. TCRdb itself ran the 5' RACE reads through MiXCR, one entry per CDR3 protein. The repertoire has around 500,000 distinct CDR3 sequences, around 48% of them found once; the top ten carry about 26%. In each sample, at least 6 million PBMCs were isolated. The CDR3 sequence is 15 residues long. The V gene's germline CDR1 is MNHNY and CDR2 SVGAGI (reference sequence). The trim removed 6 bases at V and 2 bases at J, leaving 8 bases unmatched. Study observations and caveats: The study could not conclusively compare naive and antigen-experienced cells, given its unsorted PBMCs. The percentage of naive T cells correlated strongly with TCR beta diversity.

Sequenced input: blood. The rearrangement links TRBV6-6 to TRBJ1-2; 8 bases agree with TRBD1. The receptor's source is a man at least 80 years old in good health. The chain's CDR3 is CASRDGQGWNYGYTF. CDR3 DNA: TGTGCCAGCAGAGACGGACAGGGTTGGAACTATGGCTACACCTTC.